The 21 T cell receptor beta chains in this list originate from one sample, sequenced in a study of cytomegalovirus exposure and HLA in healthy donors. The study ran its PCR with 60 Vbeta and 13 Jbeta primers. This table comes from immunoSEQ multiplex PCR, and its TCRdb copy is limited to in-frame clones, with some not included. The sample records about 190,000 clones, about 88% being singletons. Material for sequencing was PBMCs. These receptors were obtained from a woman aged 18 to 35 in good health and CMV-seronegative.

This clone was counted between two and nine times. This sequence joins TRBV30 and TRBJ1-6; TRBD1 is a possible D gene (5 bases). The germline V gene encodes CDR1 GTSNPN and CDR2 SVGIG (reference sequence). V was shortened by 7 bases and J by 10 bases, with 8 bases between the two germline ends. The CDR3 length is 10 residues. CDR3 region: CAFDRSPLHF. CDR3 in DNA: TGTGCCTTTGACAGATCACCCCTCCACTTT.

The chain links TRBV19 to TRBJ2-3; TRBD2 agrees at 8 bases. Germline values: CDR1 LNHDA, CDR2 SQIVND (reference sequence). Trimming removed 3 bases from V and 3 bases from J; junction bases left unmatched: 8. This CDR3 has 16 amino acids. The CDR3 region has the DNA TGTGCCAGTAGTATTCCTTTGGCGGGAGGTACAGATACGCAGTATTTT. This translates into CASSIPLAGGTDTQYF. The full variable domain, completed using reference TRBV19 and TRBJ2-3, is DGGITQSPKYLFRKEGQNVTLSCEQNLNHDAMYWYRQDPGQGLRLIYYSQIVNDFQKGDIAEGYSVSREKKESFPLTVTSAQKNPTAFYLCASSIPLAGGTDTQYFGPGTRLTVL.

This clone was seen more than once but under ten times. V is TRBV5-6 and J is TRBJ2-5, with 8 nucleotides matching TRBD2. The trim removed 4 bases at V and 7 bases at J, leaving 0 bases unmatched. The V gene's germline CDR1 is SGHDT and CDR2 YYEEEE. The CDR3 contains 11 residues. The CDR3 coding sequence is TGTGCCAGCAGCCTAGCGGGGACCCAGTACTTC. It is translated as CASSLAGTQYF.

This rearrangement joins TRBV7-2 to TRBJ2-7; TRBD1 might be the D (6 bases). The CDR3 loop spans 16 amino acids. Germline values: CDR1 SGHTA, CDR2 FQGNSA. The V end was cut by 3 bases, the J end by 0 bases, with 15 bases between. The CDR3 region is CASSFPGQPYSYEQYF. The CDR3 DNA is TGTGCCAGCAGCTTCCCCGGACAGCCCTACTCCTACGAGCAGTACTTC.

The gene calls are TRBV5-5 and TRBJ1-4; TRBD1 matches at 12 bases. The CDR3 consists of 15 residues. J lost 5 bases, V lost 4 bases, and 3 bases had no gene match. Germline CDR1 SGHKS, CDR2 YYEKEE (reference sequence). CDR3 in DNA: TGTGCCAGCAGCATCGGGACAGGGGGCAATGAAAAACTGTTTTTT. Translation: CASSIGTGGNEKLFF.

This rearrangement joins TRBV5-4 to TRBJ1-4; 11 bases fit TRBD1. V gave up 4 bases and J gave up 8 bases; unmatched junction bases: 13. The CDR3 consists of 17 residues. The germline V gene has CDR1 SGHNT and CDR2 YYREEE (reference sequence). The CDR3 protein is CASSPGQGATAPEKLFF. CDR3 DNA: TGTGCCAGCAGCCCAGGACAGGGGGCTACCGCCCCGGAAAAACTGTTTTTT.

This clone appeared once. The V and J genes are TRBV4-1 and TRBJ2-7, with 9 bases matching TRBD2. Germline V gene data show CDR1 as MGHRA and CDR2 as YSYEKL. Germline trimming cut 4 bases from V and 1 base from J; bases unmatched to any gene: 2. The CDR3 loop spans 14 amino acids. The CDR3 nucleotides are TGCGCCAGCAGCCTGAGCGGGGGGTCCTACGAGCAGTACTTC. Translated, it gives CASSLSGGSYEQYF.

The CDR3 sequence is CASSRAKVEWPDTQYF. The CDR3 coding sequence is TGTGCCAGCAGCCGCGCCAAGGTGGAGTGGCCAGATACGCAGTATTTT. This rearrangement joins TRBV7-9 to TRBJ2-3; D is unclear. This CDR3 is 16 amino acids long. The V end lost 5 bases, the J end lost 4 bases, and 19 bases lay between the germline ends. Looked up from germline, CDR1 is SEHNR and CDR2 is FQNEAQ (reference sequence).

The chain is built from TRBV6-1 and TRBJ1-2, with D maybe TRBD1 (6 bases). The V end was cut by 5 bases, the J end by 5 bases, with 12 bases between. CDR3 length: 13 amino acids. Germline loops: CDR1 MNHNS, CDR2 SASEGT. In DNA form, the CDR3 reads TGTGCCAGCAGTCATCGACAGGATTATGGCTACACCTTC. Protein sequence: CASSHRQDYGYTF.

This chain joins TRBV5-1 and TRBJ2-3; 10 bases agree with TRBD2. The CDR3 consists of 15 residues. From germline, CDR1 is SGHRS and CDR2 YFSETQ. V lost 2 bases to trimming and J lost 3 bases; unmatched junction nucleotides: 3. The CDR3 reads CASSFLAGATDTQYF. The DNA of the CDR3 is TGCGCCAGCAGCTTTCTAGCGGGAGCGACAGATACGCAGTATTTT.

The chain is built from TRBV28 and TRBJ2-7; D is possibly TRBD1 (5 bases). V gave up 7 bases and J gave up 3 bases, with 10 bases separating them. The CDR3 is 12 residues long. CDR1 is MDHEN, CDR2 SYDVKM, per germline. The CDR3 coding sequence is TGTGCCAGCACCATCCAGGGCTACGAGCAGTACTTC. Translated: CASTIQGYEQYF.

About this clone itself: Other DNA sequences of this sample code for an identical CDR3. The rearrangement uses TRBV9 and TRBJ1-5; weak D call: TRBD1 (5 bases). Looked up from germline, CDR1 is SGDLS and CDR2 is YYNGEE. The V end was cut by 0 bases, the J end by 1 base, with 5 bases between. This CDR3 has 14 residues. DNA of the CDR3: TGTGCCAGCAGCGTAGGGGGCAGCAATCAGCCCCAGCATTTT. It yields the protein CASSVGGSNQPQHF.

This clone has a single count. V usage is TRBV7-2 and J usage is TRBJ2-7, with a weak D call TRBD2 (6 bases). Germline V gives CDR1 SGHTA, CDR2 FQGNSA. The CDR3 runs to 12 residues. Trimming removed 5 bases from V and 7 bases from J, with 12 bases in between. CDR3 nucleotides: TGTGCCAGCAGCGGGCGCGGAGGGGAGCAGTACTTC. Translating gives CASSGRGGEQYF.

The V and J genes are TRBV9 and TRBJ2-2; maybe TRBD2 (6 bases). In germline, CDR1 is SGDLS, CDR2 YYNGEE. This CDR3 is built from 15 residues. Trimming cost V 1 base and J 2 bases, with 9 bases left between them. The CDR3: CASSVSGSNTGELFF. In nucleotides, the CDR3 is TGTGCCAGCAGCGTAAGCGGGTCTAACACCGGGGAGCTGTTTTTT.

The genes are TRBV30 and TRBJ2-3; D is perhaps TRBD2 (7 bases). Trimming stripped 2 bases from V and 3 bases from J, with 12 bases between. This CDR3 spans 14 amino acids. The germline V gene has CDR1 GTSNPN and CDR2 SVGIG (reference sequence). CDR3 amino acids: CAWSWGGATDTQYF. CDR3 bases: TGTGCCTGGAGTTGGGGGGGGGCAACAGATACGCAGTATTTT.

This sequence joins TRBV28 and TRBJ1-1; no reliable D call. The germline V gene has CDR1 MDHEN and CDR2 SYDVKM. The CDR3 extends over 14 amino acids. Trimming pared 2 bases from V and 4 bases from J, leaving 11 bases between. The CDR3 protein is CASSLGHSGTEAFF. As DNA, the CDR3 is TGTGCCAGCAGTTTAGGGCATTCAGGCACTGAAGCTTTCTTT.

The chain employs TRBV27 and TRBJ2-1; a possible D gene is TRBD1 (6 bases). This CDR3 region has 15 residues. Germline assignment: CDR1 MNHEY and CDR2 SMNVEV (reference sequence). The V gene lost 4 bases and the J gene lost 2 bases, with 12 bases spanning the gap. The CDR3 loop reads CASSSRGFPYNEQFF. In DNA, the CDR3 is TGTGCCAGCAGTTCAAGGGGGTTTCCCTACAATGAGCAGTTCTTC.

Note on this clone: At one end, the junction sequence differs from germline, possibly due to a read error. The genes are TRBV4-2 and TRBJ1-1; D perhaps matches TRBD1 (5 bases). CDR3 length equals 14 residues. Per germline, CDR1 LGHNA and CDR2 YNFKEQ. The CDR3 DNA follows: TGTGCCAGCGGCCAAGTCCAGGGATGGGGCCTGGCTTTCTTT. This encodes CASGQVQGWGLAFF.

The V and J genes are TRBV19 and TRBJ2-7; 11 bases line up with TRBD1. The CDR3 loop spans 14 amino acids. V was pared by 8 bases and J by 3 bases, with 6 bases of the junction left unmatched. Germline CDR1 is LNHDA and CDR2 is SQIVND (reference sequence). The CDR3 protein is CASRWTGGNYEQYF. Written as DNA, the CDR3 is TGTGCCAGTCGATGGACAGGGGGCAACTACGAGCAGTACTTC.

This chain joins TRBV7-2 and TRBJ2-7; 10 bases align to TRBD2. The CDR3 runs 14 residues. The trim removed 3 bases at V and 3 bases at J, leaving 2 bases unmatched. Germline CDR1 reads SGHTA; CDR2 reads FQGNSA. The CDR3 loop reads CASSFWTSGYEQYF. DNA of the CDR3: TGTGCCAGCAGCTTTTGGACTAGCGGCTACGAGCAGTACTTC.

This clone showed up just a few times. The genes are TRBV29-1 and TRBJ2-3, with 8 bases that match TRBD2. This CDR3 is built from 16 residues. V lost 2 bases to trimming and J lost 4 bases; unmatched junction nucleotides: 11. The V gene's germline CDR1 is SQVTM and CDR2 ANQGSEA. The CDR3 spells CSVERGFGGGADTQYF. The CDR3 DNA sequence: TGCAGCGTTGAAAGGGGGTTCGGGGGGGGCGCAGATACGCAGTATTTT.